The T cell receptor beta chain under discussion was sequenced for a study of cytomegalovirus exposure and HLA in healthy donors. Notes on the study in general: Relative to equally common others, HLA-associated TCR beta chains showed greater clonal expansion in a later analysis.

CDR1 and CDR2 from the germline V gene are SGHTA and FQGTGA. The length of the CDR3 is 13 residues. J gave up 7 bases and V 5 bases, and 6 bases lay outside the gene matches. Of note for this clone: What it recognizes is unknown.

Whereas donors were nominally healthy upon sampling, unrecorded immune exposures were probable. Primers included in the PCR were 60 Vbeta and 13 Jbeta primers. The assay was immunoSEQ multiplex PCR, and TCRdb's table has in-frame clones only and misses some. The sample holds approximately 140,000 clones; about four fifths are singletons and the top ten take around 2.6%. The sequence was obtained from a male donor in good health and CMV-seronegative. The sequencing input was PBMCs. The chain joins TRBV7-3 to TRBJ1-2; 8 nucleotides line up with TRBD1. The CDR3 protein is CASSHRDRLGYTF. CDR3 in DNA: TGTGCCAGCAGCCACAGGGACAGGCTTGGCTACACCTTC. Variable domain in full (rest from reference TRBV7-3 and TRBJ1-2): GAGVSQTPSNKVTEKGKYVELRCDPISGHTALYWYRQSLGQGPEFLIYFQGTGAADDSGLPNDRFFAVRPEGSVSTLKIQRTERGDSAVYLCASSHRDRLGYTFGSGTRLTVV.